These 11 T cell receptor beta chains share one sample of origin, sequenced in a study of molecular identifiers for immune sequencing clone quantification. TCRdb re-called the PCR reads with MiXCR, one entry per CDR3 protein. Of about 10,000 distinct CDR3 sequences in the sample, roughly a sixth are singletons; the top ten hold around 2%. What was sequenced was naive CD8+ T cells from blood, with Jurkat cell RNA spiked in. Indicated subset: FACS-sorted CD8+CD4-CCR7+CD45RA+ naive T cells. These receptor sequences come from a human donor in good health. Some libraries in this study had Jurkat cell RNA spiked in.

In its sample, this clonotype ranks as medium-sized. CDR3 in DNA: TGTGCCATCAGTGAGTCTACAGGCCTACCTGGAAACACCATATATTTT. Amino acids: CAISESTGLPGNTIYF. The chain links TRBV10-3 to TRBJ1-3, with TRBD1 as a possible D gene (5 bases). Trimming shortened V by 0 bases and J by 2 bases, and 11 bases separated the two germline ends. This CDR3 spans 16 amino acids. Germline CDR1 ENHRY, CDR2 SYGVKD.

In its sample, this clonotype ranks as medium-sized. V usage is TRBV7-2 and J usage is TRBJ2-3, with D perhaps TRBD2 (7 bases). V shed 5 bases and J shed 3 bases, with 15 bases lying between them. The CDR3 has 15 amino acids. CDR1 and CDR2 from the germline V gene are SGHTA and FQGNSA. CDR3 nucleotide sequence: TGTGCCAGCAGCCCGGCGGGGGCTAGTACAGATACGCAGTATTTT. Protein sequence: CASSPAGASTDTQYF.

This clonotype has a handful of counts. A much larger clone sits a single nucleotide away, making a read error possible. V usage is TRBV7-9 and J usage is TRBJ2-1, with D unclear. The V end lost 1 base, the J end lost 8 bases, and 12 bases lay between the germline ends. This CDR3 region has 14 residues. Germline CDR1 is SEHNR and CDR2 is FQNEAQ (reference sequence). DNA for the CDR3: TGTGCCAGCAGCTTAGTGGCCACTTGGGATGAGCAGTTCTTC. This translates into CASSLVATWDEQFF.

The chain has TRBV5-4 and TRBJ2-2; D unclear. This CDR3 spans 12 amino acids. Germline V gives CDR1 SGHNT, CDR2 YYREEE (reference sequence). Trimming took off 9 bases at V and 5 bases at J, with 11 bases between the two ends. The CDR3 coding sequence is TGTGCCATCAGGCGATTGACCGGGGAGCTGTTTTTT. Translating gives CAIRRLTGELFF.

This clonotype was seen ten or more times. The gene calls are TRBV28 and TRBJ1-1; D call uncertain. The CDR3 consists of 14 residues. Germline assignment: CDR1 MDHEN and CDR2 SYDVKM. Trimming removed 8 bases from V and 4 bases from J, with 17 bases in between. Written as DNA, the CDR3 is TGTGCCAGCGAATCGGATGCATTATTCACTGAAGCTTTCTTT. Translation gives CASESDALFTEAFF.

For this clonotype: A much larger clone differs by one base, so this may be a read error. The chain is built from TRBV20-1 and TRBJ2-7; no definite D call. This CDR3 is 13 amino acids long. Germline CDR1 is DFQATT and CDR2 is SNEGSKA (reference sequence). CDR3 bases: TGCGGTGCTAGAACCCCCCTTACCTACGAGCAGTACTTC. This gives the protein CGARTPLTYEQYF.

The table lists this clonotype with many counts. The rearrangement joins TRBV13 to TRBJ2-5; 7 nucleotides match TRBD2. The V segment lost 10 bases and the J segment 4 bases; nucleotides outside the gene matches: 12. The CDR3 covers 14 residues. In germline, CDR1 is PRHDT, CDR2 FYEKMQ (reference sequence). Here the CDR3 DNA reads TGTGCCACCGCGGGAGTCCCGAGGGGAGAGACCCAGTACTTC. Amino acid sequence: CATAGVPRGETQYF.

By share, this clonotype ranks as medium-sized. As DNA, the CDR3 is TGTGCCAGCAGTCTGACCGGGACAGGGGGCGAGCAGTACTTC. It yields the protein CASSLTGTGGEQYF. This sequence joins TRBV28 and TRBJ2-7; TRBD1 aligns across 11 bases. J was trimmed by 6 bases and V by 5 bases; bases with no gene match: 6. CDR1 and CDR2 from the germline V gene are MDHEN and SYDVKM. This CDR3 is 14 amino acids long.

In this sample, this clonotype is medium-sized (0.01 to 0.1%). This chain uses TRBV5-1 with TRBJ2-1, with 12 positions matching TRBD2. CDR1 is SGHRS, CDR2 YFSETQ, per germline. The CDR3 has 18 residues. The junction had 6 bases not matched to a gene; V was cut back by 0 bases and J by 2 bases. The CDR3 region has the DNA TGCGCCAGCAGCTTGGCGCTAGCGGGAGGGCCAACCTACAATGAGCAGTTCTTC. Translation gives CASSLALAGGPTYNEQFF.

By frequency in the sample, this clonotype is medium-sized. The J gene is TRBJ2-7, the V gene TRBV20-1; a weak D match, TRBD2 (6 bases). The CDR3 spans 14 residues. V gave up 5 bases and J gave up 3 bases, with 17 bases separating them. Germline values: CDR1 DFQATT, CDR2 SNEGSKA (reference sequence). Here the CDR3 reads CSARSSGTLYEQYF. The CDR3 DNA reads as TGCAGTGCTCGATCATCCGGGACTCTCTACGAGCAGTACTTC.

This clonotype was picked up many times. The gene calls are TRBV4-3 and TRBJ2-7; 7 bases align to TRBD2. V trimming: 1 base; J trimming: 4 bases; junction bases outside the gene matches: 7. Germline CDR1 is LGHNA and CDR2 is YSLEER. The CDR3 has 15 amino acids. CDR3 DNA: TGCGCCAGCAGCCAAGTCCGCGGGAGTTCGTACGAGCAGTACTTC. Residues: CASSQVRGSSYEQYF.